Below, 22 T cell receptor beta chains from the same sample are listed, as sequenced in a study of PD-L1 blockade in urothelial cancer (TCRdb year 2017). Receptor amplification or capture employed the immunoSEQ multiplex PCR assay. Entries here come from immuneACCESS through TCRdb and include only in-frame sequences with V and J called. Some clones fail to appear in such tables; in the studies checked, an unresolved V gene covers under half of the shortfall, and the cause of the remainder is unknown. The sample table records roughly 50,000 clones; over 75% of these occur just once. Together, the top ten hold 15% to 18% of the sample. Interpreted using the paper, the time point label stands for: pretreatment peripheral blood. The sequenced sample was PBMCs, obtained around atezolizumab (anti-PD-L1) treatment. These receptors were obtained from a man aged 65-85 years with urothelial cancer.

The chain recombines TRBV27 with TRBJ1-4, with D maybe TRBD1 (5 bases). CDR3 length equals 15 residues. V was shortened by 4 bases and J by 8 bases, with 17 bases between the two germline ends. Looked up from germline, CDR1 is MNHEY and CDR2 is SMNVEV (reference sequence). The CDR3 nucleotides are TGTGCCAGCAGTTCTCCCGGGACTGTTAACGAAAAACTGTTTTTT. The encoded protein is CASSSPGTVNEKLFF.

This rearrangement joins TRBV4-1 to TRBJ1-6, with 9 bases identical to TRBD1. This CDR3 has 16 amino acids. Germline V gene data show CDR1 as MGHRA and CDR2 as YSYEKL. Trimming took 4 bases from V and 11 from J; bases not matched to a gene: 12. CDR3 in amino acids: CASSPPGQGFAPPLHF. The CDR3 nucleotides read TGCGCCAGCAGCCCGCCGGGACAGGGTTTCGCGCCACCCCTCCACTTT.

A few counts support this clone. The chain has TRBV28 and TRBJ2-3; 8 bases are shared with TRBD1. CDR3 length: 16 residues. Germline V gives CDR1 MDHEN, CDR2 SYDVKM. V shed 5 bases, J shed 14 bases, and the junction held 21 bases outside the gene matches. The CDR3 is CASSPPLGTGHRYAYF. CDR3 nucleotides: TGTGCCAGCAGTCCCCCTCTCGGGACAGGACACAGATACGCGTATTTT.

The chain combines TRBV30 with TRBJ2-7, with 11 nucleotides matching TRBD2. Per the germline V gene, CDR1 is GTSNPN and CDR2 is SVGIG (reference sequence). The V gene end was trimmed by 4 bases and the J gene end by 0 bases; junction bases not matched to a gene: 8. This CDR3 is built from 16 residues. The CDR3 sequence: CAWKIAGGPLSYEQYF. The CDR3, as DNA: TGTGCCTGGAAGATAGCGGGAGGGCCTCTCTCCTACGAGCAGTACTTC. Full variable domain (remainder filled in from reference TRBV30 and TRBJ2-7): SQTIHQWPATLVQPVGSPLSLECTVEGTSNPNLYWYRQAAGRGLQLLFYSVGIGQISSEVPQNLSASRPQDRQFILSSKKLLLSDSGFYLCAWKIAGGPLSYEQYFGPGTRLTVT.

This clone was detected once. V gene TRBV28 combines with J gene TRBJ1-5; D is undetermined. Germline values: CDR1 MDHEN, CDR2 SYDVKM. CDR3 length: 13 residues. The V end was cut by 1 base, the J end by 5 bases, with 6 bases between. The CDR3 sequence: CASSLFPDQPQHF. DNA for the CDR3: TGTGCCAGCAGTTTATTTCCAGATCAGCCCCAGCATTTT.

In its sample, this clone was seen a few times. This chain uses TRBV2 with TRBJ1-5; D is unclear. The CDR3 extends over 13 amino acids. Germline-derived CDR1 and CDR2 are SNHLY and FYNNEI. The V end lost 3 bases, the J end lost 3 bases, and 6 bases lay between the germline ends. The CDR3 spells CASSDDSNQPQHF. The DNA for the CDR3 is TGTGCCAGCAGTGACGACTCCAATCAGCCCCAGCATTTT.

The chain carries TRBV5-4 and TRBJ2-6, with 7 bases that match TRBD1. CDR3 length: 16 amino acids. Losses at the gene ends were 0 bases for V and 3 bases for J; bases not matched to a gene: 3. Germline V gene data show CDR1 as SGHNT and CDR2 as YYREEE (reference sequence). This CDR3 is CASSLGQGFGANVLTF. Written as DNA, the CDR3 is TGTGCCAGCAGCTTGGGACAGGGATTTGGGGCCAACGTCCTGACTTTC.

The table lists this clone with a count of one. J is TRBJ2-1 and V is TRBV19; the D gene is possibly TRBD2 (5 bases). The CDR3 has 12 amino acids. CDR1 is LNHDA, CDR2 SQIVND, per germline (reference sequence). V was cut by 4 bases and J by 4 bases, with 5 bases left in between. The CDR3 loop reads CASSKRYNEQFF. The CDR3 DNA sequence: TGTGCCAGTAGTAAGCGGTACAATGAGCAGTTCTTC.

The chain recombines TRBV18 with TRBJ1-1, with 11 nucleotides matching TRBD1. The V gene's germline CDR1 is KGHSH and CDR2 LQKENI. Germline trimming cut 5 bases from V and 3 bases from J; bases unmatched to any gene: 5. The CDR3 sequence is 15 residues long. As DNA, the CDR3 is TGTGCCAGCTCATCTGGACAGGGGGCGCACACTGAAGCTTTCTTT. It encodes CASSSGQGAHTEAFF. Complete variable domain (other parts from reference TRBV18 and TRBJ1-1): NAGVMQNPRHLVRRRGQEARLRCSPMKGHSHVYWYRQLPEEGLKFMVYLQKENIIDESGMPKERFSAEFPKEGPSILRIQQVVRGDSAAYFCASSSGQGAHTEAFFGQGTRLTVV.

The chain recombines TRBV5-1 with TRBJ1-1; the D is unclear. Germline CDR1 reads SGHRS; CDR2 reads YFSETQ. Trimming left V 1 base short and J 2 bases short, with 9 bases between. The CDR3 spans 14 residues. The CDR3 loop is CASSLLPTNTEAFF. CDR3 nucleotides: TGCGCCAGCAGCTTGTTGCCAACAAACACTGAAGCTTTCTTT.

V and J are TRBV5-4 and TRBJ2-2; no firm D call. Per germline, CDR1 SGHNT and CDR2 YYREEE (reference sequence). The V and J ends lost 7 bases and 0 bases respectively, with 7 bases between them. This CDR3 spans 13 amino acids. CDR3 in DNA: TGTGCCAGCGGGCTATCGAACACCGGGGAGCTGTTTTTT. As protein: CASGLSNTGELFF.

V and J are TRBV5-1 and TRBJ2-1; 10 bases fit TRBD2. CDR1 and CDR2 from the germline V gene are SGHRS and YFSETQ. J gave up 0 bases and V 4 bases, and 22 bases lay outside the gene matches. The CDR3 spans 22 residues. CDR3 region: CASSRTGGVGLAGARSYNEQFF. Written as DNA, the CDR3 is TGCGCCAGCAGCCGGACGGGGGGAGTTGGGCTAGCGGGAGCGCGCTCCTACAATGAGCAGTTCTTC.

The V and J genes are TRBV19 and TRBJ2-4, with D possibly being TRBD2 (5 bases). V lost 9 bases and J lost 0, with 18 bases in between. Germline lookup yields CDR1 LNHDA and CDR2 SQIVND (reference sequence). This CDR3 comprises 16 residues. CDR3 nucleotides: TGTGCCAGCTCCTCCGACGCAGGACTAGCCAAAAACATTCAGTACTTC. It yields the protein CASSSDAGLAKNIQYF.

This sequence joins TRBV18 and TRBJ1-1, with 7 nucleotides matching TRBD1. The V gene end was trimmed by 2 bases and the J gene end by 3 bases; junction bases not matched to a gene: 6. The CDR3 length is 15 residues. Germline-derived CDR1 and CDR2 are KGHSH and LQKENI. The DNA of the CDR3 is TGTGCCAGCTCACCAGGGGCAGGGGGACACACTGAAGCTTTCTTT. The encoded protein is CASSPGAGGHTEAFF.

J is TRBJ2-1 and V is TRBV5-1; D may be TRBD2 (6 bases). From germline, CDR1 is SGHRS and CDR2 YFSETQ. The CDR3 runs 16 residues. V lost 5 bases, J lost 7 bases, and 22 bases lay in between. The CDR3 DNA reads TGCGCCAGCAGACGGCTAGGGGAGAGTGGGGGGAATGAGCAGTTCTTC. Its protein product is CASRRLGESGGNEQFF. The full variable domain, rest sourced from reference TRBV5-1 and TRBJ2-1, is KAGVTQTPRYLIKTRGQQVTLSCSPISGHRSVSWYQQTPGQGLQFLFEYFSETQRNKGNFPGRFSGRQFSNSRSEMNVSTLELGDSALYLCASRRLGESGGNEQFFGPGTRLTVL.

V gene TRBV7-3 combines with J gene TRBJ2-7; 12 bases map to TRBD2. From germline, CDR1 is SGHTA and CDR2 FQGTGA. J lost 10 bases, V lost 4 bases, and 5 bases had no gene match. This CDR3 comprises 13 residues. The CDR3 loop is CASSSLAGGEQYF. The CDR3 nucleotides read TGTGCCAGCAGCTCCCTAGCGGGAGGGGAACAGTACTTC.

This rearrangement joins TRBV5-4 to TRBJ1-1, with D possibly being TRBD1 (6 bases). Germline V CDR1 and CDR2: SGHNT, YYREEE (reference sequence). Trimming removed 0 bases at V and 2 bases at J, with 11 bases between. The CDR3 is 15 residues long. The CDR3 region is CASSLAFRGNTEAFF. The CDR3 DNA sequence: TGTGCCAGCAGCTTGGCGTTCAGGGGAAACACTGAAGCTTTCTTT.

This chain links TRBV27 with TRBJ2-7; D perhaps matches TRBD1 (6 bases). Germline assignment: CDR1 MNHEY and CDR2 SMNVEV (reference sequence). This CDR3 is built from 12 residues. V was pared by 6 bases and J by 4 bases, with 10 bases between. Here the CDR3 reads CASSIGQYEQYF. For the CDR3, the DNA is TGTGCCAGCAGCATTGGACAGTACGAGCAGTACTTC.

The chain joins TRBV6-1 to TRBJ2-7; TRBD2 matches at 8 bases. CDR3 length: 19 residues. Germline V gene sequence: CDR1 MNHNS, CDR2 SASEGT. V lost 4 bases, J lost 3 bases, and 20 bases stayed unmatched. The CDR3 is CASSVERGSGAGVGYEQYF. The CDR3 DNA reads as TGTGCCAGCAGTGTTGAAAGGGGCTCGGGAGCGGGAGTAGGCTACGAGCAGTACTTC.

The V gene is TRBV28, the J gene TRBJ2-7; TRBD1 agrees at 10 bases. The germline gives CDR1 MDHEN, CDR2 SYDVKM. The CDR3 spans 15 residues. Germline trimming cut 6 bases from V and 2 bases from J; bases unmatched to any gene: 7. CDR3 in DNA: TGTGCCAGCAGCCCACAGACAGGGGGCACCTACGAGCAGTACTTC. Translating it yields CASSPQTGGTYEQYF.

This chain links TRBV11-3 with TRBJ2-1; 11 bases match TRBD2. Germline CDR1 reads SGHNT; CDR2 reads YENEEA. V gave up 1 base and J gave up 1 base; unmatched junction bases: 6. The CDR3 consists of 18 residues. CDR3 loop: CASSLGLAGTKSYNEQFF. Here the CDR3 DNA reads TGTGCCAGCAGCTTAGGACTAGCGGGAACCAAGTCCTACAATGAGCAGTTCTTC.

The V gene is TRBV5-6, the J gene TRBJ2-3, with 11 positions matching TRBD1. The CDR3 is 17 residues long. Germline values: CDR1 SGHDT, CDR2 YYEEEE. With V trimmed by 3 bases and J by 4 bases, 10 bases remained unmatched. The CDR3 spells CASSWTGGANNADTQYF. CDR3 sequence (DNA): TGTGCCAGCAGCTGGACAGGGGGCGCGAATAACGCAGATACGCAGTATTTT. Using reference TRBV5-6 and TRBJ2-3 for the parts outside the CDR3, the full variable domain is DAGVTQSPTHLIKTRGQQVTLRCSPKSGHDTVSWYQQALGQGPQFIFQYYEEEERQRGNFPDRFSGHQFPNYSSELNVNALLLGDSALYLCASSWTGGANNADTQYFGPGTRLTVL.